These 10 T cell receptor beta chains were all obtained from the same sample, sequenced in a study of OX40 agonist ivuxolimab in advanced cancers. To prepare the library, the immunoSEQ multiplex PCR assay was applied. The table was pulled from immuneACCESS by TCRdb, which kept in-frame rearrangements only. Such tables lose some clones; where checked, under half of the loss comes from unresolved V genes, and the rest has no known cause. Within this sample are around 25,000 clones, with 85% of them counted one time only. Of the sample, roughly 17% falls within the top ten clones. The sample consisted of CD4+ or CD8+ T cells sorted from blood, taken in a trial of the OX40 agonist ivuxolimab. These receptors came from an adult with an advanced solid tumor such as melanoma, head and neck, liver or kidney cancer.

The chain is built from TRBV2 and TRBJ1-6, with D hard to call. CDR1 is SNHLY and CDR2 is FYNNEI in the germline V gene. V shed 6 bases and J shed 7 bases, with 7 bases lying between them. This CDR3 is 12 amino acids long. The CDR3 protein is CASSHPNSPLHF. In DNA form, the CDR3 reads TGTGCCAGCAGCCACCCGAATTCACCCCTCCACTTT. The full variable domain, rest sourced from reference TRBV2 and TRBJ1-6, is EPEVTQTPSHQVTQMGQEVILRCVPISNHLYFYWYRQILGQKVEFLVSFYNNEISEKSEIFDDQFSVERPDGSNFTLKIRSTKLEDSAMYFCASSHPNSPLHFGNGTRLTVT.

V is TRBV2 and J is TRBJ2-7, with 7 bases identical to TRBD1. This CDR3 has 14 residues. CDR1 and CDR2 from the germline V gene are SNHLY and FYNNEI. V shed 2 bases, J shed 2 bases, and the junction held 3 bases outside the gene matches. The DNA of the CDR3 is TGTGCCAGCAGTGAACAAGGGACAGCCTACGAGCAGTACTTC. Protein sequence: CASSEQGTAYEQYF.

V gene TRBV29-1 combines with J gene TRBJ2-1, with 9 bases fitting TRBD1. CDR1 and CDR2 (germline): SQVTM, ANQGSEA. The CDR3 covers 15 residues. V shed 4 bases, J shed 12 bases, and the junction held 16 bases outside the gene matches. CDR3 bases: TGCAGCGTTGTATGGGACAGGGCGATCTTGGGAGGGCAGTTCTTC. Protein product: CSVVWDRAILGGQFF.

The J gene is TRBJ1-2, the V gene TRBV6-1, with a tentative D call TRBD1 (6 bases). Trimming left V 5 bases short and J 4 bases short, with 11 bases between. CDR3 size: 13 residues. Germline CDR1 and CDR2: MNHNS and SASEGT. In DNA, the CDR3 is TGTGCCAGCAGTCAGACAGGTACCTATGGCTACACCTTC. Translation: CASSQTGTYGYTF.

V usage is TRBV7-2 and J usage is TRBJ2-7; 10 nucleotides agree with TRBD2. V was pared by 4 bases and J by 5 bases, with 11 bases of the junction left unmatched. This CDR3 spans 16 amino acids. The germline V gene has CDR1 SGHTA and CDR2 FQGNSA. CDR3 coding DNA: TGTGCCAGCAGCTCCCGGTCCTCTAGCGGGAGCGACGAGCAGTACTTC. It is translated as CASSSRSSSGSDEQYF.

CDR3 in amino acids: CASSGGTSGTYNEQFF. CDR3 bases: TGCGCCAGCAGCGGGGGGACTAGCGGCACCTACAATGAGCAGTTCTTC. V is TRBV5-1 and J is TRBJ2-1; TRBD2 agrees at 11 bases. The J segment lost 2 bases and the V segment lost 4 bases, leaving 5 bases of the junction unmatched. This CDR3 has 16 residues. CDR1 is SGHRS, CDR2 YFSETQ, per germline.

The chain is built from TRBV6-5 and TRBJ2-5; TRBD1 aligns across 11 bases. Germline CDR1 and CDR2: MNHEY and SVGAGI. Trimming cost V 1 base and J 5 bases; bases outside gene matches: 6. There are 16 residues in the CDR3. CDR3 protein: CASSYLRTGGGETQYF. CDR3 nucleotides: TGTGCCAGCAGTTACTTGCGGACAGGGGGCGGGGAGACCCAGTACTTC.

This sequence joins TRBV5-3 and TRBJ2-2; D may correspond to TRBD1 or TRBD2 (5 bases each). TRBV5-3 is known as an ORF, though its function is uncertain. The CDR3 is 17 amino acids. Trimming took off 1 base at V and 5 bases at J, with 18 bases between the two ends. CDR3 amino acids: CARSLRWGRDRTGELFF. The CDR3 DNA sequence: TGTGCCAGAAGCTTGAGGTGGGGCAGGGACCGGACCGGGGAGCTGTTTTTT.

The genes are TRBV6-6 and TRBJ2-5, with no clear D. Germline values: CDR1 MNHNY, CDR2 SVGAGI (reference sequence). The CDR3 loop spans 15 amino acids. V was pared by 8 bases and J by 2 bases, with 18 bases between. CDR3: CASAPGSVSQETQYF. The CDR3 DNA sequence: TGTGCCAGCGCCCCTGGTTCCGTGAGTCAAGAGACCCAGTACTTC.

V and J are TRBV6-1 and TRBJ1-5, with no clear D. This CDR3 is 14 amino acids long. Trimming took 5 bases from V and 11 from J, leaving 19 bases between them. Germline CDR1 reads MNHNS; CDR2 reads SASEGT. CDR3 bases: TGTGCCAGCAGTCCCAACACATGGAGTGGGACCCAGCATTTT. It translates to CASSPNTWSGTQHF.